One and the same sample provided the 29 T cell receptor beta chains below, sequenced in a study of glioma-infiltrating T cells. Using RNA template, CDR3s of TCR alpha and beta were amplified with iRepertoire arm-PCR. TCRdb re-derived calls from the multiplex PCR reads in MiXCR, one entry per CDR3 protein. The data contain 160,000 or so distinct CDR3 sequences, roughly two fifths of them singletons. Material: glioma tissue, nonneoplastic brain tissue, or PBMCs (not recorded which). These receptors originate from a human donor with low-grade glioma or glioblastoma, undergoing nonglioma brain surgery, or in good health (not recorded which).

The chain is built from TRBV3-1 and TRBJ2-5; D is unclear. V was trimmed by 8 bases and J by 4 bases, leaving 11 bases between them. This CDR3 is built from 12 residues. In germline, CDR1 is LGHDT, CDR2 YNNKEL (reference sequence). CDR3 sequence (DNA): TGTGCCAGCCACGAGGCACCAGAGACCCAGTACTTC. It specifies CASHEAPETQYF.

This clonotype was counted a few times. For the CDR3, the DNA is TGCGCCAGCAGCCATCTGCCGTTAGAGACCCAGTACTTC. It specifies CASSHLPLETQYF. This chain uses TRBV4-1 with TRBJ2-5; no reliable D call. Germline V gene sequence: CDR1 MGHRA, CDR2 YSYEKL. V shed 3 bases and J shed 4 bases, with 9 bases lying between them. The CDR3 totals 13 residues.

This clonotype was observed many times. CDR3 bases: TGCAGCCACTTAGCGGGACGGTACGAGCAGTACTTC. Its protein product is CSHLAGRYEQYF. The chain uses TRBV20-1 and TRBJ2-7, with 8 bases matching TRBD2. CDR3 length: 12 amino acids. Germline V CDR1 and CDR2: DFQATT, SNEGSKA (reference sequence).

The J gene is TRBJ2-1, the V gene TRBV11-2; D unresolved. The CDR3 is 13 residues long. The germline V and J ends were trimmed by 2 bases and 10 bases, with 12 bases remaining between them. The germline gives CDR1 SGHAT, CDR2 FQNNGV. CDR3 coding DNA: TGTGCCAGCAGCTTAATCGGCTTCAGCGAGCAGTTCTTC. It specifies CASSLIGFSEQFF.

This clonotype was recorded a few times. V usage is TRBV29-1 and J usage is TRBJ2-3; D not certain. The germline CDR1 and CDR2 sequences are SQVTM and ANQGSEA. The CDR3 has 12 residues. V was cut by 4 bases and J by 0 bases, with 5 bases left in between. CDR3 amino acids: CSVVVSTDTQYF. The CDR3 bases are TGCAGCGTTGTAGTTAGCACAGATACGCAGTATTTT.

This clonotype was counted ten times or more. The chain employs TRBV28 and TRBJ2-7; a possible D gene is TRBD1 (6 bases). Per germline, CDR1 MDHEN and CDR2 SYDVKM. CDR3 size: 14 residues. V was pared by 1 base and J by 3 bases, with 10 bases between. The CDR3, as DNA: TGTGCCAGCAGTTTATTGGGACAAAGCTACGAGCAGTACTTC. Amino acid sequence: CASSLLGQSYEQYF.

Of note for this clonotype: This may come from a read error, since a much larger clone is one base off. CDR3 in DNA: TGCGCCAGCAGTGAGTCGGGGTCCAACGGGCAGTACTTC. It translates to CASSESGSNGQYF. V is TRBV10-2 and J is TRBJ2-7; D is unresolved. Trimming took off 0 bases at V and 9 bases at J, with 12 bases between the two ends. From germline, CDR1 is WSHSY and CDR2 SAAADI. There are 13 residues in the CDR3.

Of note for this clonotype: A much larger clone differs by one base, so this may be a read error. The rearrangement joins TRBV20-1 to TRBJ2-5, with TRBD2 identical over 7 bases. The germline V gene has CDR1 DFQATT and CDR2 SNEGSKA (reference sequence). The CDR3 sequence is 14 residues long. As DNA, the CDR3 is TGCATTGTTAATATGGGGACTATCCAAGAGACCCAGTACTTC. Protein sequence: CIVNMGTIQETQYF.

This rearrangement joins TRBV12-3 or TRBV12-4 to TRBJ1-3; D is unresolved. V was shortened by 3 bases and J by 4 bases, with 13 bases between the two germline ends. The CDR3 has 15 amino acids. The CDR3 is CASSFGGAGGNTIYF. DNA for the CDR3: TGTGCCAGCAGTTTTGGAGGAGCGGGCGGAAACACCATATATTTT.

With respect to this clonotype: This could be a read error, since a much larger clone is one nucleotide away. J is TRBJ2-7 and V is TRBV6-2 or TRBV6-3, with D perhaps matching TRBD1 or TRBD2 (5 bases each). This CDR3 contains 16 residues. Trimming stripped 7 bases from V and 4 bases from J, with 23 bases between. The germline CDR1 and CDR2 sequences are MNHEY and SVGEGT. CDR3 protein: CASTPPYGEWGYEQYF. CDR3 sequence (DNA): TGTGCCAGCACCCCGCCCTACGGTGAGTGGGGGTACGAGCAGTACTTC.

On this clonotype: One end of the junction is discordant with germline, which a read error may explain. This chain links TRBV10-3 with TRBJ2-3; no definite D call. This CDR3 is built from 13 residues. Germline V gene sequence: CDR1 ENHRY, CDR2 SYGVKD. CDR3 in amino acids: CAIIEPLHNAQYF. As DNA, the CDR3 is TGTGCCATCATTGAGCCCTTACACAATGCGCAGTATTTT.

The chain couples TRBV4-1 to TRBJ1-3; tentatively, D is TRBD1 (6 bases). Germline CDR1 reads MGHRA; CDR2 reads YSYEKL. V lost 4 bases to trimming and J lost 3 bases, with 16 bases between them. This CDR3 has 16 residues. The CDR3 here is CASSPGGAVIGNTIYF. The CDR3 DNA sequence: TGCGCCAGCAGCCCCGGGGGGGCAGTCATTGGAAACACCATATATTTT.

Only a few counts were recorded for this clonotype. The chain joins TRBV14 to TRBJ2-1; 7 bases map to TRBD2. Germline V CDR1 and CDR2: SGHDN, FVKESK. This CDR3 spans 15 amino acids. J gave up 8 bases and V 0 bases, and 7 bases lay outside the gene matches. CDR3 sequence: CASSQDLGGNDEQFF. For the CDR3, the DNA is TGTGCCAGCAGCCAAGATCTCGGGGGGAACGATGAGCAGTTCTTC.

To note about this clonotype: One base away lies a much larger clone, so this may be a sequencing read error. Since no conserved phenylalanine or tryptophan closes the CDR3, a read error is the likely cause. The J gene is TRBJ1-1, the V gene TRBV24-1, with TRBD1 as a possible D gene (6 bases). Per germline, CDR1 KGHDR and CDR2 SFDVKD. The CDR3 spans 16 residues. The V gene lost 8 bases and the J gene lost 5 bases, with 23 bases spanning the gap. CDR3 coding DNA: TGTGCCACCAAAAGGGGCAGGGGTGGAACGAGAACTGAAGCTTTCTCT. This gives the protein CATKRGRGGTRTEAFS.

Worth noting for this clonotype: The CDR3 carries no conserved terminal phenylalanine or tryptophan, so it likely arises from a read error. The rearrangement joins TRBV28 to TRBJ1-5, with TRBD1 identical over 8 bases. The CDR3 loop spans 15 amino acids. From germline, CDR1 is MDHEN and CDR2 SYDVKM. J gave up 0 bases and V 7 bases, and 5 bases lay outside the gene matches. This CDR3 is CASNSGTGSNQPQHS. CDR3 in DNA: TGTGCCAGCAATTCCGGGACAGGTAGCAATCAGCCCCAGCATTCT.

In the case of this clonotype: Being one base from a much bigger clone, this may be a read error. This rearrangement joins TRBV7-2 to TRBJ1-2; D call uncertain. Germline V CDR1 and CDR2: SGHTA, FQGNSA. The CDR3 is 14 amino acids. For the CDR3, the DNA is TGTTCCAGCAGCTTATCTCGGGTAGCCGGGGGCTACACCTTC. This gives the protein CSSSLSRVAGGYTF.

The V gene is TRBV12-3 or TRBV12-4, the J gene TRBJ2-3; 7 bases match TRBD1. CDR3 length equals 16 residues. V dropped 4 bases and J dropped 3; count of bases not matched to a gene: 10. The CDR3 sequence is CASSSPGGVRTDTQYF. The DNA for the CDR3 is TGTGCCAGCAGTTCGCCAGGGGGAGTGAGGACAGATACGCAGTATTTT.

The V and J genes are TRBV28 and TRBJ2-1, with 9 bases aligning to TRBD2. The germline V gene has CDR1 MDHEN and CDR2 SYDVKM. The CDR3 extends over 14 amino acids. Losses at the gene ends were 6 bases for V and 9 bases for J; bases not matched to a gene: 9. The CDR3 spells CASRLPGLAAEQFF. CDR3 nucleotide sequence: TGTGCCAGCAGATTACCGGGACTAGCTGCTGAGCAGTTCTTC.

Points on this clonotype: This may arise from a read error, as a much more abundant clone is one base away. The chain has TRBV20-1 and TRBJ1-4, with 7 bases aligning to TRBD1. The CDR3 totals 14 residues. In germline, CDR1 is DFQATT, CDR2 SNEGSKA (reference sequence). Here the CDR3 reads CSARDQNRGEKMFF. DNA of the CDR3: TGCAGTGCTAGAGATCAGAACAGGGGTGAAAAAATGTTTTTT.

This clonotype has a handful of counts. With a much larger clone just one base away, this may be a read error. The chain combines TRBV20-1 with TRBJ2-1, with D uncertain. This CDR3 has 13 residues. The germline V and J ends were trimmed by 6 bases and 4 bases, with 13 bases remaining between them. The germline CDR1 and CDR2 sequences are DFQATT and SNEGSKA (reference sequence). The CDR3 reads CSALPDEYNEQFF. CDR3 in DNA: TGCAGTGCCCTCCCGGATGAGTACAATGAGCAGTTCTTC.

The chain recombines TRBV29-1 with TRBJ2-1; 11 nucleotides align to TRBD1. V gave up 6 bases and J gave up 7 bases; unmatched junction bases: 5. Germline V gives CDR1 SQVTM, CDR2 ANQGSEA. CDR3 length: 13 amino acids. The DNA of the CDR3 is TGCAGCGTCACCGGACAGGGGGCGAATGAGCAGTTCTTC. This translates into CSVTGQGANEQFF.

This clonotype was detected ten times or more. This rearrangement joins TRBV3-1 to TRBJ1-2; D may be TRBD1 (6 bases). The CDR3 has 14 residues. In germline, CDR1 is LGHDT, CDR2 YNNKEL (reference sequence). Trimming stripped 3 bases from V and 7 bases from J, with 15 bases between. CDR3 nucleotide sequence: TGTGCCAGCAGCCACACCGTGGGGGGCATTGGCTACACCTTC. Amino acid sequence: CASSHTVGGIGYTF.

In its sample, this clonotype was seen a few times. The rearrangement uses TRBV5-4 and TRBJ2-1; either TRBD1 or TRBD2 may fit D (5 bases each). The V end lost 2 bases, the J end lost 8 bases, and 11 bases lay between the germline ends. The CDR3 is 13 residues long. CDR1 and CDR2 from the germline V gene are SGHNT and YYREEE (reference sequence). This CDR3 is CASSLRGVDEQFF. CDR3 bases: TGTGCCAGCAGCTTAAGGGGAGTGGATGAGCAGTTCTTC.

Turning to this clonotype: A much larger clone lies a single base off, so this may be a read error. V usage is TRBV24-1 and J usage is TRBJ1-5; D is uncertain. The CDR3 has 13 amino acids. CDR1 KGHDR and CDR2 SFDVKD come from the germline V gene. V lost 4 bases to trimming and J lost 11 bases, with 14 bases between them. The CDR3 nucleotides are TGTGCCACCAGTGAACATCCGTTTACGGCCCAGCATTTT. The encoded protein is CATSEHPFTAQHF.

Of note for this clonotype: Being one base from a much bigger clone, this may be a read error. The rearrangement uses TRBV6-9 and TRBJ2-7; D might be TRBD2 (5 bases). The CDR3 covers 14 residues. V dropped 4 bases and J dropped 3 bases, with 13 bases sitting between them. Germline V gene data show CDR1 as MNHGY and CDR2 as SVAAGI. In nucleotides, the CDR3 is TGTGCCAGCAGTTTGGACTTTGAGGGCTACGAGCAGTACTTC. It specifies CASSLDFEGYEQYF.

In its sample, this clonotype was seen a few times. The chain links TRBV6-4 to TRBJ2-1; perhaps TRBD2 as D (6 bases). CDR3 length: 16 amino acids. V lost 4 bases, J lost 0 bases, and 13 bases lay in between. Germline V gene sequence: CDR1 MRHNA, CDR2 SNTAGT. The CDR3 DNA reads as TGTGCCAGCAGTGCAGTGGTCGGGAGCTCCTACAATGAGCAGTTCTTC. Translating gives CASSAVVGSSYNEQFF.

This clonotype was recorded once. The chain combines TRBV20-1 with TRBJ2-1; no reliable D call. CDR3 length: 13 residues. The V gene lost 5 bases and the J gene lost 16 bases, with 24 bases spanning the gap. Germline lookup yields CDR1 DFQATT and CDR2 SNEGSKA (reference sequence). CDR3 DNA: TGCAGTGCTCCCACTCCGCCTGGCAATGATCATTTCTTC. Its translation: CSAPTPPGNDHFF.

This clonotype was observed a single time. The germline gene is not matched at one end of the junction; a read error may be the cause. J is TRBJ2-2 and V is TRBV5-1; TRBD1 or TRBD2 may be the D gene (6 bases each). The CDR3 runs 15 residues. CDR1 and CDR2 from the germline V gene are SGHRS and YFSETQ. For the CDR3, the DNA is TGCGCCAGCCGATGGGGGACAACGAACACCGGGGGGCTGTTTTTT. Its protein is CASRWGTTNTGGLFF. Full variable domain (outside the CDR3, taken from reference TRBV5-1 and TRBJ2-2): KAGVTQTPRYLIKTRGQQVTLSCSPISGHRSVSWYQQTPGQGLQFLFEYFSETQRNKGNFPGRFSGRQFSNSRSEMNVSTLELGDSALYLCASRWGTTNTGGLFFGEGSRLTVL.

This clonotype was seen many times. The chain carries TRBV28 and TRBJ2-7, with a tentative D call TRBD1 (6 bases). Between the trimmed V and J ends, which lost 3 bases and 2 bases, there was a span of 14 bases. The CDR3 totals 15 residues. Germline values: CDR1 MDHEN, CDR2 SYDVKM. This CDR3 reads CASSFHWDTTYEQYF. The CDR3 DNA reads TGTGCCAGCAGTTTCCATTGGGACACCACCTACGAGCAGTACTTC.